This T cell receptor (beta chain) was recorded in a study of blood T cell repertoires in COVID-19. Across the whole study: Acute and convalescent COVID-19 samples came from the United States, Italy and Spain.

With 4 bases clipped from V and 5 bases from J, the junction kept 6 bases outside the gene matches. Germline CDR1 is SGHNT and CDR2 is YYREEE (reference sequence). This CDR3 is 14 amino acids long. Original handling: Researchers report that nucleated cell counts were estimated from reference gene primer amplification. Sequencing used immunoSEQ multiplex PCR; TCRdb keeps in-frame clones, though not all of them. V and J calls and clone size are copied from that table; D and trimming were computed from the DNA. Of about 58,000 clones listed, almost 90% are singletons. V gene TRBV5-4 combines with J gene TRBJ2-3; 8 bases map to TRBD1. Sequenced sample: peripheral blood. The receptor was derived from a man in his fifties or sixties with active COVID-19. The CDR3 here is CASSPDRDEDTQYF. The CDR3 DNA reads TGTGCCAGCAGCCCGGACAGGGATGAAGATACGCAGTATTTT.